This TCR beta chain is drawn from a study of blood T cell repertoires in COVID-19. Study at large: Some COVID-19 samples were acute and others convalescent; all came from the United States, Italy and Spain. Nucleic acid was either cDNA or gDNA, and it came from T cells, B-cell-depleted T cells, or PBMCs.

In the original analysis: Scientists estimated how many nucleated cells there were by amplifying reference gene primers. Data came from immunoSEQ multiplex PCR; TCRdb stores just in-frame clones and leaves some out. Clone size and V and J calls were adopted from that table, with D and trimming inferred from the DNA. The sample lists 180,000 or so clones; almost 85% were seen once. V was pared by 5 bases and J by 1 base, with 4 bases of the junction left unmatched. Looked up from germline, CDR1 is MNHEY and CDR2 is SVGEGT. This CDR3 has 16 residues. The receptor was derived from a man aged 40-50 years who had recovered from COVID-19. V usage is TRBV6-2 or TRBV6-3 and J usage is TRBJ2-2, with 10 bases fitting TRBD2. Sequenced input: peripheral blood. The CDR3 nucleotides are TGTGCCAGCAGTAGCGGGGGGGCCGGGAACACCGGGGAGCTGTTTTTT. Translating it yields CASSSGGAGNTGELFF.